The T cell receptor beta chain described here comes from a study of blood T cell repertoires in COVID-19. Study information: COVID-19 samples, acute and convalescent, were from the United States, Italy and Spain. PBMCs, B-cell-depleted T cells, or T cells were the source of the cDNA or gDNA that made up the material.

This clone was observed once. In the authors' methods: Reference gene primers were amplified, and this amplification served to estimate nucleated cell counts. TCRdb's copy holds only in-frame clones and misses some; the assay was immunoSEQ multiplex PCR. V, J and clone size are taken as reported in that table, and D and trimming were inferred from the DNA itself. The sample records approximately 190,000 clones, under 85% being singletons. V lost 3 bases, J lost 0 bases, and 14 bases lay in between. The V gene's germline CDR1 is MDHEN and CDR2 SYDVKM. The length of the CDR3 is 16 residues. Material for sequencing was peripheral blood. The chain combines TRBV28 with TRBJ1-1; D possibly corresponds to TRBD1 (6 bases). The TCR sequence derives from a woman in her thirties or forties with acute or convalescent COVID-19. CDR3 DNA: TGTGCCAGCAGTTTGGGTCTGTGGGACATGAACACTGAAGCTTTCTTT. Translation: CASSLGLWDMNTEAFF.